This T cell receptor (beta chain) was retrieved from a study of T cells in Graves' hyperthyroidism and ophthalmopathy. Study-level background: Once the initial diagnosis was made, peripheral blood was obtained before any treatment. The study's findings and limits: Blood also showed most of the thyroid clonotypes that were expanded above 0.001. Onset of ophthalmopathy came a median around 6.5 months after the model predicted it.

Germline V lookup: CDR1 SGHVS, CDR2 FQNEAQ. V was pared by 3 bases and J by 1 base, with 7 bases between. This CDR3 region has 14 residues. Amplified regions were TCR beta CDR3 sequences from RNA transcripts. HTBI primers were employed in a first-round RT-PCR of the TCR CDR3. Using its own MiXCR run on the multiplex PCR reads, TCRdb lists one record per CDR3 protein. The profile shows under 350,000 distinct CDR3 sequences, about 18% of them singletons. Active moderate-to-severe ophthalmopathy, Clinical Activity Score at least 3, NOSPECS at least 4, under 3 months' duration. As for this clonotype: Its antigen remains unidentified.

This chain joins TRBV7-8 and TRBJ1-5; no definite D call. The origin of this receptor is a woman aged 60-75 years with Graves' ophthalmopathy. Sequences were obtained from blood. The DNA of the CDR3 is TGTGCCAGCAGCTTTTTTGAGAGCAATCAGCCCCAGCATTTT. The encoded protein is CASSFFESNQPQHF.